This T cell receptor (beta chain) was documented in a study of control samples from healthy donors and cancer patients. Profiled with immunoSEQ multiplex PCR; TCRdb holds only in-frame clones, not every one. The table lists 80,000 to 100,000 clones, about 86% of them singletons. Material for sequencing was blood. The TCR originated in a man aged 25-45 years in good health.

The CDR3 spells CASRSRSGYEQYF. CDR3 nucleotides: TGTGCCAGCAGGTCCCGGAGCGGGTACGAGCAGTACTTC. The V gene is TRBV7-9, the J gene TRBJ2-7, with a possible D match to TRBD2 (6 bases). Trimming removed 6 bases from V and 4 bases from J, with 13 bases in between. From germline, CDR1 is SEHNR and CDR2 FQNEAQ (reference sequence). The CDR3 totals 13 residues.